A single sample gave rise to the 3 T cell receptor beta chains below, sequenced in a study of blood T cells in healthy people across ages. A J-beta primer mix and a sample-barcoded 5' primer were used in a second PCR of roughly 6 to 11 cycles. Via MiXCR, TCRdb re-called the 5' RACE reads, giving one row per CDR3 protein. Of roughly 1.7 million distinct CDR3 sequences listed, about 35% are singletons. The specimen was blood. All receptors derive from a young woman in good health.

The gene calls are TRBV9 and TRBJ2-1; TRBD1 matches 7 bases. CDR1 and CDR2 (germline): SGDLS, YYNGEE. V lost 0 bases to trimming and J lost 3 bases; unmatched junction nucleotides: 6. This CDR3 comprises 16 residues. The CDR3 DNA reads as TGTGCCAGCAGCGTAGCCCCGACAGGGTTCTACAATGAGCAGTTCTTC. This gives the protein CASSVAPTGFYNEQFF.

This clonotype occurred a few times. The gene calls are TRBV10-3 and TRBJ2-1, with D possibly TRBD1 on 5 matching bases. This CDR3 spans 14 amino acids. Trimming took 6 bases from V and 3 from J, leaving 12 bases between them. Germline assignment: CDR1 ENHRY and CDR2 SYGVKD. The CDR3 loop is CAIRAPRDYNEQFF. The CDR3 nucleotides read TGTGCCATCAGGGCGCCCAGGGACTACAATGAGCAGTTCTTC.

V usage is TRBV5-1 and J usage is TRBJ2-7; 9 positions agree with TRBD1. The CDR3 totals 14 residues. Losses at the gene ends were 6 bases for V and 5 bases for J; bases not matched to a gene: 9. In germline, CDR1 is SGHRS, CDR2 YFSETQ. The DNA of the CDR3 is TGCGCCAGCACCGGCCGGACAGGGGACCACGAGCAGTACTTC. It yields the protein CASTGRTGDHEQYF.